This T cell receptor (beta chain) is from a study of cytomegalovirus exposure and HLA in healthy donors. Findings of the study overall: A few CMV-associated chains were confirmed in vitro to be specific for CMV antigens. TCR association rates varied by HLA locus in a later analysis, with DRB1 highest and HLA-C lowest.

PCR primers comprised 60 Vbeta and 13 Jbeta primers. Using immunoSEQ multiplex PCR, the repertoire was profiled, and TCRdb retains in-frame clones only, with some absent. The data contain roughly 120,000 clones, 70% to 80% of them singletons. The V gene's germline CDR1 is SGHNT and CDR2 YENEEA. The CDR3 covers 19 residues. A remark on this clone: Its target is unknown.

The sequenced sample was PBMCs. The chain employs TRBV11-3 and TRBJ2-5; D call uncertain. Gene TRBJ2-7 matches the end of the DNA better, so the J call may be wrong. The clonotype originates from a man aged 45-65 years in good health and CMV-seropositive. The CDR3: CASSLELPFGGGDPYEQYF. CDR3 nucleotide sequence: TGTGCCAGCAGCTTAGAACTGCCCTTCGGTGGCGGCGATCCCTACGAGCAGTACTTC.